This TCR beta chain was sequenced in a study of blood T cell repertoires in COVID-19. The germline V gene encodes CDR1 SNHLY and CDR2 FYNNEI. CDR3 size: 13 residues. Unmatched junction bases numbered 3, after V lost 6 bases and J lost 6 bases. Repertoires were generated with immunoSEQ multiplex PCR, while TCRdb's copy carries only in-frame clones and drops some. Among 50,000 to 70,000 clones, about four fifths were seen once, and the ten largest hold over 15%. The sample comprised peripheral blood. J is TRBJ2-1 and V is TRBV2; 9 bases line up with TRBD2. The receptor comes from a man aged 65 to 79 with active COVID-19. The CDR3 reads CASSGGRGNEQFF. The CDR3 DNA reads TGTGCCAGCAGCGGCGGGAGGGGCAATGAGCAGTTCTTC.